This T cell receptor (beta chain) derives from a study of beta chain features in type 1 diabetes. The study, taken as a whole, reports: Shortening of TCRB CDR3s, moderate but significant, appeared in all four CD4+ subsets of Type 1 diabetes patients. The study notes PCR might favor shorter templates equally in patients and controls.

This clone came up a few times. The target antigen is unknown. CDR3 size: 14 residues. Reverse transcription of all isolated RNA meant that expressed TCRB transcripts were sequenced. Libraries were prepared by immunoSEQ multiplex PCR; TCRdb keeps only in-frame clonotypes and omits some of them. Among 600,000 to 700,000 clones, roughly 12% were seen once, and the ten largest hold around 0.12%. The material sequenced was naive CD4+ T cells from blood. The TCR originated in a man younger than 45 with type 1 diabetes. The chain combines TRBV21-1 with TRBJ2-7; the D call in the table, TRBD1, was not verified against the DNA. TRBV21-1 is an annotated pseudogene. The CDR3 sequence is CASSIIRQGGAWYF. CDR3 coding DNA: TGTGCCAGCAGCATCATAAGGCAGGGGGGCGCCTGGTACTTC.